These T cell receptor beta chains were read from a single sample in a study of T cell repertoires in cytomegalovirus infection. Their target antigens are unknown. TCRdb passed the reads through MiXCR, listing each CDR3 protein once. This table holds hundreds of thousands of distinct CDR3 sequences, approximately 33% found once. The input for sequencing was cultured PBMCs, taken from culture after CMV antigen stimulation. These receptor sequences come from a human donor in good health (CMV status not recorded). Some clones in this sample may be carry-over from other donors' samples. Both conserved end residues are part of each CDR3. A D gene is named only where the DNA matches it firmly. The size field is filled for only some rows; it gives once, few, many or a size class.

V gene	clone size	J gene	D gene	CDR3 protein
TRBV10-3	few	TRBJ2-3	-	CATEGEGLTTDTQYF
TRBV11-2	-	TRBJ2-7	-	CTSSLGRYSYEQYF
TRBV6-2/TRBV6-3	once	TRBJ2-6	-	CASSLDTSGANVLTF
TRBV19	-	TRBJ2-7	-	CASSPHPGGPGGEQYF
TRBV2	few	TRBJ2-3	TRBD2	CASNGDQAGGPRDTQYF
TRBV11-2	-	TRBJ2-3	-	CASSLVSPDTDTQYF
TRBV6-2/TRBV6-3	few	TRBJ2-4	-	CASRAAGAKNIQYF
TRBV19	-	TRBJ1-5	-	CASSARAQPQHF
TRBV7-8	-	TRBJ2-7	-	CASSLELNYEQYF
TRBV4-3	-	TRBJ2-3	-	CASSQDPQGGADTQYF
TRBV2	few	TRBJ2-1	TRBD2	CASSEMGGTMVDEQFF
TRBV27	few	TRBJ1-2	-	CASSLKAGGGYTF
TRBV20-1	-	TRBJ2-5	TRBD2	CSAGGAGVVQETQYF
TRBV4-3	few	TRBJ2-3	TRBD2	CASSQVGSGSNTDTQYF
TRBV2	-	TRBJ1-1	TRBD1	CASIDRGLREAFF
TRBV7-8	many	TRBJ1-1	-	CASSSRRGGNTEAFF
TRBV6-6	few	TRBJ2-3	-	CASADTQYF